Here is one T cell receptor (beta chain) with its context. Its cognate antigen is unknown. This entry is derived from a study of CD4 T cells in relation to SARS-CoV-2 and coronaviruses. The CDR3 contains 15 residues. With V trimmed by 5 bases and J by 0 bases, 5 bases remained unmatched. The germline gives CDR1 MDHEN, CDR2 SYDVKM. The assay was immunoSEQ multiplex PCR, and TCRdb's table has in-frame clones only and misses some. The profile shows about 36,000 clones, over 75% of them singletons. Sequencing was done on a sample of memory CD4+ T cells from PBMCs, cultured in vitro. The TCR was taken from an adult with COVID-19. The chain carries TRBV28 and TRBJ2-3, with TRBD1 identical over 7 bases. CDR3 sequence: CASSRQGASTDTQYF. The CDR3 DNA sequence: TGTGCCAGCAGTAGACAGGGAGCTAGCACAGATACGCAGTATTTT.